The 24 T cell receptor beta chains below were found in one sample sequenced in a study of control samples from healthy donors and cancer patients. Method: immunoSEQ multiplex PCR; TCRdb's copy keeps in-frame clones and lacks some. The sample has 120,000 to 150,000 clones, more than 85% seen once. The sequenced sample consisted of blood. The receptors here all came from a man aged 25 to 40 in good health.

The V gene is TRBV4-2, the J gene TRBJ1-5; 7 bases map to TRBD1. The CDR3 consists of 15 residues. The germline gives CDR1 LGHNA, CDR2 YNFKEQ. J gave up 0 bases and V 4 bases, and 3 bases lay outside the gene matches. For the CDR3, the DNA is TGTGCCAGCAGCCCAGGGGGGGATAGCAATCAGCCCCAGCATTTT. Residues: CASSPGGDSNQPQHF.

This clone was counted a few times. This rearrangement joins TRBV3-1 (or the pseudogene TRBV3-2) to TRBJ1-2; D perhaps matches TRBD1 (6 bases). The CDR3 runs to 13 residues. V was pared by 9 bases and J by 8 bases, with 19 bases between. From germline, CDR1 is LGHDT and CDR2 YNNKEL (reference sequence). For the CDR3, the DNA is TGTGCCAGTGGAACCAGGGGTTTCGGGGGCTACACCTTC. It yields the protein CASGTRGFGGYTF.

This rearrangement joins TRBV28 to TRBJ1-2, with 9 positions matching TRBD1. The germline gives CDR1 MDHEN, CDR2 SYDVKM. Trimming cost V 2 bases and J 1 base; bases outside gene matches: 11. The CDR3 extends over 18 amino acids. CDR3 DNA sequence: TGTGCCAGCAGTTTACGTCTAACCGGGACAGGGAATAACTATGGCTACACCTTC. As protein: CASSLRLTGTGNNYGYTF.

This rearrangement joins TRBV29-1 to TRBJ2-7, with 11 bases aligning to TRBD2. CDR1 is SQVTM, CDR2 ANQGSEA, per germline. The CDR3 consists of 13 residues. With V trimmed by 1 base and J by 7 bases, 3 bases remained unmatched. The CDR3 reads CSVEGRLAGEQYF. CDR3 bases: TGCAGCGTTGAAGGCCGACTAGCGGGGGAGCAGTACTTC.

This clone was seen just once. The J gene is TRBJ2-7, the V gene TRBV11-2, with D perhaps given as TRBD1 or TRBD2 (6 bases each). The CDR3 spans 15 residues. V lost 6 bases and J 0 bases, leaving 15 bases between the germline ends. CDR1 SGHAT and CDR2 FQNNGV come from the germline V gene. The CDR3 reads CASSRGVTSSYEQYF. Written as DNA, the CDR3 is TGTGCCAGCAGTAGGGGGGTCACCAGCTCCTACGAGCAGTACTTC.

The V gene is TRBV6-6, the J gene TRBJ1-2; 8 bases map to TRBD1. The germline V gene encodes CDR1 MNHNY and CDR2 SVGAGI (reference sequence). This CDR3 contains 14 residues. J was trimmed by 6 bases and V by 5 bases; bases with no gene match: 8. The CDR3 protein is CASSPGTGADGYTF. CDR3 DNA: TGTGCCAGCAGTCCAGGGACAGGAGCTGATGGCTACACCTTC.

The CDR3 DNA reads TGCGCCAGCAGCTTGGACCAAAACACCATATATTTT. Its translation: CASSLDQNTIYF. The genes are TRBV5-1 and TRBJ1-3; D gene uncertain. The V gene's germline CDR1 is SGHRS and CDR2 YFSETQ. CDR3 length: 12 residues. Trimming pared 0 bases from V and 6 bases from J, leaving 4 bases between.

The chain recombines TRBV5-6 with TRBJ1-5; D ambiguous. CDR3 length equals 16 residues. Trimming cost V 0 bases and J 0 bases, with 10 bases left between them. CDR1 SGHDT and CDR2 YYEEEE come from the germline V gene. This CDR3 is CASSLGPRYSNQPQHF. The CDR3 region has the DNA TGTGCCAGCAGCTTGGGCCCTCGGTATAGCAATCAGCCCCAGCATTTT. Full variable domain (rest looked up from reference TRBV5-6 and TRBJ1-5): DAGVTQSPTHLIKTRGQQVTLRCSPKSGHDTVSWYQQALGQGPQFIFQYYEEEERQRGNFPDRFSGHQFPNYSSELNVNALLLGDSALYLCASSLGPRYSNQPQHFGDGTRLSIL.

This sequence joins TRBV19 and TRBJ2-3, with TRBD2 matching over 8 bases. The J segment lost 2 bases and the V segment lost 5 bases, leaving 6 bases of the junction unmatched. Per germline, CDR1 LNHDA and CDR2 SQIVND (reference sequence). The CDR3 totals 15 residues. Here the CDR3 reads CASSSGGGPTDTQYF. For the CDR3, the DNA is TGTGCCAGTAGTTCCGGGGGGGGGCCCACAGATACGCAGTATTTT.

The V and J genes are TRBV5-1 and TRBJ1-2; D unresolved. Trimming removed 2 bases from V and 1 base from J, with 12 bases in between. The CDR3 runs 15 residues. In germline, CDR1 is SGHRS, CDR2 YFSETQ. CDR3 protein: CASSFDPQDNYGYTF. The CDR3 bases are TGCGCCAGCAGCTTCGATCCGCAAGATAACTATGGCTACACCTTC. Based on the CDR3 plus reference TRBV5-1 and TRBJ1-2, the full variable domain is KAGVTQTPRYLIKTRGQQVTLSCSPISGHRSVSWYQQTPGQGLQFLFEYFSETQRNKGNFPGRFSGRQFSNSRSEMNVSTLELGDSALYLCASSFDPQDNYGYTFGSGTRLTVV.

The chain uses TRBV6-2 or TRBV6-3 and TRBJ1-1; the D is unclear. Germline-derived CDR1 and CDR2 are MNHEY and SVGEGT. CDR3 length: 13 residues. V lost 2 bases to trimming and J lost 6 bases, with 10 bases between them. In DNA, the CDR3 is TGTGCCAGCAGTTACAGGGAGGGCTCTGAAGCTTTCTTT. This encodes CASSYREGSEAFF.

The chain recombines TRBV11-2 with TRBJ1-4, with D unresolved. The CDR3 totals 14 residues. V gave up 7 bases and J gave up 4 bases, with 13 bases separating them. Germline V lookup: CDR1 SGHAT, CDR2 FQNNGV. The CDR3 bases are TGTGCCAGCACCGGAGGGAATTATAATGAAAAACTGTTTTTT. Translated: CASTGGNYNEKLFF.

This CDR3 is CATSRDRGGATQPQHF. CDR3 DNA sequence: TGTGCCACCAGCAGAGACCGCGGGGGGGCTACTCAGCCCCAGCATTTT. This chain uses TRBV15 with TRBJ1-5, with D perhaps matching TRBD1 (6 bases). Trimming shortened V by 0 bases and J by 6 bases, and 15 bases separated the two germline ends. Per the germline V gene, CDR1 is LNHNV and CDR2 is YYDKDF (reference sequence). CDR3 length: 16 residues. Together with reference TRBV15 and TRBJ1-5, the CDR3 gives the full variable domain: DAMVIQNPRYQVTQFGKPVTLSCSQTLNHNVMYWYQQKSSQAPKLLFHYYDKDFNNEADTPDNFQSRRPNTSFCFLDIRSPGLGDTAMYLCATSRDRGGATQPQHFGDGTRLSIL.

The gene calls are TRBV11-2 and TRBJ1-1; D may be TRBD1 (6 bases). Between the trimmed V and J ends, which lost 1 base and 0 bases, there was a span of 18 bases. The length of the CDR3 is 18 residues. CDR1 is SGHAT and CDR2 is FQNNGV in the germline V gene. CDR3 sequence (DNA): TGTGCCAGCAGCTTAGGGGGACACCTGTCATATTTGAACACTGAAGCTTTCTTT. Its translation: CASSLGGHLSYLNTEAFF.

The chain joins TRBV3-1 (or the pseudogene TRBV3-2) to TRBJ2-3, with TRBD2 as a possible D gene (7 bases). Trimming removed 7 bases at V and 4 bases at J, with 18 bases between. Germline V gives CDR1 LGHDT, CDR2 YNNKEL (reference sequence). The CDR3 runs to 15 residues. CDR3 region: CASKRWGGPADTQYF. The DNA of the CDR3 is TGTGCCAGCAAGAGGTGGGGGGGCCCCGCAGATACGCAGTATTTT.

The chain has TRBV7-9 and TRBJ2-2; D uncertain. The CDR3 covers 13 residues. Trimming pared 4 bases from V and 2 bases from J, leaving 5 bases between. Germline lookup yields CDR1 SEHNR and CDR2 FQNEAQ (reference sequence). The CDR3 spells CASSYRNTGELFF. DNA of the CDR3: TGTGCCAGCAGCTATCGAAACACCGGGGAGCTGTTTTTT.

The chain carries TRBV7-9 and TRBJ1-2; TRBD1 might be the D (6 bases). Per germline, CDR1 SEHNR and CDR2 FQNEAQ (reference sequence). The V and J ends lost 6 bases and 4 bases respectively, with 18 bases between them. The CDR3 consists of 15 residues. The DNA for the CDR3 is TGTGCCAGCAGTCCTCCAAGAGGGGGGGTCTATGGCTACACCTTC. It codes for CASSPPRGGVYGYTF.

V gene TRBV25-1 combines with J gene TRBJ2-7, with D maybe TRBD1 (6 bases). Germline V gene data show CDR1 as MGHDK and CDR2 as SYGVNS. This CDR3 contains 15 residues. Trimming stripped 2 bases from V and 1 base from J, with 12 bases between. The CDR3 sequence is CASSEDRDKSYEQYF. The CDR3 DNA sequence: TGTGCCAGCAGTGAAGATCGGGACAAATCCTACGAGCAGTACTTC.

The gene calls are TRBV5-4 and TRBJ1-3; TRBD1 matches 8 bases. CDR1 is SGHNT, CDR2 YYREEE, per germline (reference sequence). The CDR3 consists of 15 residues. V shed 2 bases, J shed 4 bases, and the junction held 5 bases outside the gene matches. Here the CDR3 reads CASSLRTGLGNTIYF. CDR3 nucleotide sequence: TGTGCCAGCAGCTTAAGGACAGGGTTGGGAAACACCATATATTTT.

The rearrangement links TRBV9 to TRBJ2-1, with unresolved D. The CDR3 consists of 15 residues. V gave up 0 bases and J gave up 0 bases, with 7 bases separating them. The germline gives CDR1 SGDLS, CDR2 YYNGEE. CDR3 nucleotides: TGTGCCAGCAGCGTAGAACAAAACTCCTACAATGAGCAGTTCTTC. Amino acids: CASSVEQNSYNEQFF.

The chain joins TRBV5-1 to TRBJ1-2; 9 bases align to TRBD1. The CDR3 covers 15 residues. V lost 1 base to trimming and J lost 8 bases; unmatched junction nucleotides: 9. The V gene's germline CDR1 is SGHRS and CDR2 YFSETQ. For the CDR3, the DNA is TGCGCCAGCAGCTTGCGGACAGGGGAATTGAAGGGCTACACCTTC. This translates into CASSLRTGELKGYTF. The entire variable domain, with the rest obtained from reference TRBV5-1 and TRBJ1-2, is as follows: KAGVTQTPRYLIKTRGQQVTLSCSPISGHRSVSWYQQTPGQGLQFLFEYFSETQRNKGNFPGRFSGRQFSNSRSEMNVSTLELGDSALYLCASSLRTGELKGYTFGSGTRLTVV.

The chain combines TRBV9 with TRBJ2-7; TRBD2 aligns across 7 bases. CDR1 is SGDLS and CDR2 is YYNGEE in the germline V gene. The CDR3 contains 14 residues. The J segment lost 7 bases and the V segment lost 3 bases, leaving 10 bases of the junction unmatched. Here the CDR3 reads CASSATSARGEQYF. The CDR3 nucleotides are TGTGCCAGCAGCGCCACTAGCGCCCGAGGGGAGCAGTACTTC. The full variable domain, in which reference TRBV9 and TRBJ2-7 provide the parts outside the CDR3, is DSGVTQTPKHLITATGQRVTLRCSPRSGDLSVYWYQQSLDQGLQFLIQYYNGEERAKGNILERFSAQQFPDLHSELNLSSLELGDSALYFCASSATSARGEQYFGPGTRLTVT.

This clone was seen a single time. The chain has TRBV3-1 (or the pseudogene TRBV3-2) and TRBJ1-2; D possibly corresponds to TRBD1 (6 bases). The germline V gene encodes CDR1 LGHDT and CDR2 YNNKEL (reference sequence). This CDR3 comprises 14 residues. V was shortened by 2 bases and J by 5 bases, with 12 bases between the two germline ends. The CDR3 nucleotides read TGTGCCAGCAGCCAACCAGGAGGGGGTTATGGCTACACCTTC. It encodes CASSQPGGGYGYTF.

The genes are TRBV5-6 and TRBJ2-7; TRBD1 might be the D (5 bases). CDR3 length: 12 residues. Germline V CDR1 and CDR2: SGHDT, YYEEEE. V was clipped by 0 bases and J by 6 bases, with 7 bases between them. Here the CDR3 DNA reads TGTGCCAGCAGCTTGGTTCAGGGCGAGCAGTACTTC. It specifies CASSLVQGEQYF.